This T cell receptor beta chain was documented in a study of shared clonotypes between healthy human individuals. V was cut by 0 bases and J by 6 bases, with 18 bases left in between. The germline CDR1 and CDR2 sequences are SGHRS and YFSETQ. This CDR3 has 16 amino acids. Memory CD4+ cells were the fraction left after CD45RA+ naive selection. Replicate PCRs from sorted subsets contained about 200 ng DNA, which is around 29,000 T cell genomes. TCRdb keeps only in-frame clones here, not all; method: immunoSEQ multiplex PCR. The repertoire consists of 2.5 million or so clones, with around nine tenths occurring once and the leading ten covering 0.13% to 0.15%.

This clonotype originated in a young man in good health. This rearrangement joins TRBV5-1 to TRBJ1-1, with D possibly TRBD1 on 5 matching bases. Sequencing used naive CD4+ T cells sorted from blood. Subset indicated: CD45RA+ positively selected. DNA of the CDR3: TGCGCCAGCAGCTTGGCCGGCGGCAGGGAAAGTGCTGAAGCTTTCTTT. Protein product: CASSLAGGRESAEAFF.